The next 29 T cell receptor beta chains were all read from a single sample in a study of blood T cell repertoires in COVID-19 (TCRdb year 2020). The library was produced with the immunoSEQ multiplex PCR assay. In its TCRdb copy, this immuneACCESS table keeps in-frame sequences only and misses some clones. Where compared with another copy, unresolved V genes explain less than half of these, and the others have no known cause. The sample has under 250,000 clones on record, roughly 80% of them singletons. The biggest ten clones account for 4.5% to 5.5% of the sample. The sample taken for sequencing was peripheral blood. These receptors were taken from a woman in her seventies with COVID-19, enrolled during active disease.

The V and J genes are TRBV6-1 and TRBJ1-2; D gene uncertain. CDR3 length: 10 amino acids. The ends were cut back, 3 bases at V and 7 bases at J, with 3 bases in the middle. Germline CDR1 is MNHNS and CDR2 is SASEGT. DNA for the CDR3: TGTGCCAGCAGTGATCTTGGCTACACCTTC. Translating gives CASSDLGYTF.

The chain employs TRBV11-2 and TRBJ1-1; D perhaps matches TRBD1 (5 bases). Germline V gene data show CDR1 as SGHAT and CDR2 as FQNNGV. V dropped 3 bases and J dropped 0 bases, with 20 bases sitting between them. CDR3 length: 18 residues. This chain's CDR3 is CASSFPLEAVRVNTEAFF. CDR3 in DNA: TGTGCCAGCAGCTTTCCCCTAGAGGCTGTCAGGGTGAACACTGAAGCTTTCTTT.

The rearrangement uses TRBV19 and TRBJ2-1; a weak D match, TRBD1 (6 bases). CDR1 LNHDA and CDR2 SQIVND come from the germline V gene (reference sequence). Trimming removed 4 bases from V and 2 bases from J, with 12 bases in between. This CDR3 comprises 15 residues. The CDR3 loop is CASSTNRVPYNEQFF. In DNA, the CDR3 is TGTGCCAGTAGTACGAACAGGGTTCCCTACAATGAGCAGTTCTTC.

The genes are TRBV10-3 and TRBJ1-5; maybe TRBD1 (6 bases). The CDR3 totals 13 residues. Trimming stripped 5 bases from V and 4 bases from J, with 9 bases between. CDR1 is ENHRY, CDR2 SYGVKD, per germline. The CDR3 DNA reads as TGTGCCATCAGTATACAGGGAAATCAGCCCCAGCATTTT. Translated, it gives CAISIQGNQPQHF.

V usage is TRBV24-1 and J usage is TRBJ2-2, with 7 bases fitting TRBD1. Germline CDR1 reads KGHDR; CDR2 reads SFDVKD. V was clipped by 5 bases and J by 5 bases; unmatched bases: 4. This CDR3 has 14 amino acids. The CDR3 loop reads CATSGDSRTGELFF. The CDR3 nucleotides read TGTGCCACCAGTGGGGACAGCAGAACCGGGGAGCTGTTTTTT.

This chain uses TRBV6-6 with TRBJ2-3; D gene ambiguous. The CDR3 consists of 16 residues. Deletions cut 1 base from V and 0 bases from J, with 11 bases between. Per germline, CDR1 MNHNY and CDR2 SVGAGI (reference sequence). Written as DNA, the CDR3 is TGTGCCAGCAGTTACTTGTCTCTTCCTAGCACAGATACGCAGTATTTT. This gives the protein CASSYLSLPSTDTQYF.

J is TRBJ1-4 and V is TRBV9; a weak D match, TRBD1 (6 bases). Germline V gives CDR1 SGDLS, CDR2 YYNGEE. The CDR3 extends over 16 amino acids. V dropped 0 bases and J dropped 8 bases, with 17 bases sitting between them. The CDR3 here is CASSVASGQAPEKLFF. The CDR3 DNA sequence: TGTGCCAGCAGCGTAGCTTCGGGACAAGCCCCCGAAAAACTGTTTTTT.

This chain connects TRBV18 to TRBJ2-7, with D perhaps TRBD1 (5 bases). The CDR3 extends over 13 amino acids. V gave up 6 bases and J gave up 6 bases, with 15 bases separating them. Germline V gene lookup returns CDR1 KGHSH and CDR2 LQKENI. Written as DNA, the CDR3 is TGTGCCAGCTCCCAGGGTCCAGACGCCGAGCAGTACTTC. This gives the protein CASSQGPDAEQYF.

The chain joins TRBV20-1 to TRBJ2-3, with D maybe TRBD2 (6 bases). The V and J ends lost 3 bases and 6 bases respectively, with 10 bases between them. This CDR3 has 12 residues. The germline gives CDR1 DFQATT, CDR2 SNEGSKA (reference sequence). CDR3 loop: CSASRGEDTQYF. CDR3 nucleotide sequence: TGCAGTGCTAGTCGCGGGGAGGATACGCAGTATTTT.

V is TRBV3-1 (or the pseudogene TRBV3-2) and J is TRBJ1-1; TRBD1 matches at 9 bases. This CDR3 comprises 14 residues. The germline CDR1 and CDR2 sequences are LGHDT and YNNKEL (reference sequence). V shed 3 bases and J 11 bases; nucleotides not matched to a gene: 10. CDR3 coding DNA: TGTGCCAGCAGCCAGCCGGGACAGGGAAGTTTGGCTTTCTTT. It yields the protein CASSQPGQGSLAFF.

The chain links TRBV11-2 to TRBJ2-1, with no clear D. The CDR3 is made up of 16 amino acids. The germline CDR1 and CDR2 sequences are SGHAT and FQNNGV. V dropped 5 bases and J dropped 2 bases, with 16 bases sitting between them. CDR3 nucleotide sequence: TGTGCCAGCAGCCAAATGCGGAGACCGACCTACAATGAGCAGTTCTTC. It codes for CASSQMRRPTYNEQFF.

The chain carries TRBV27 and TRBJ2-1; 7 bases match TRBD1. Germline assignment: CDR1 MNHEY and CDR2 SMNVEV (reference sequence). Germline trimming cut 5 bases from V and 6 bases from J; bases unmatched to any gene: 10. The CDR3 totals 15 residues. CDR3 residues: CASSNRQGPRNEQFF. The CDR3 DNA reads TGTGCCAGCAGTAACCGACAGGGACCTCGCAATGAGCAGTTCTTC.

The V call is TRBV11-2, the J call TRBJ2-5, with TRBD2 identical over 12 bases. V was clipped by 0 bases and J by 4 bases; unmatched bases: 9. There are 18 residues in the CDR3. CDR1 is SGHAT, CDR2 FQNNGV, per germline. As DNA, the CDR3 is TGTGCCAGCAGCTTAGAGAAGCCTAGCGGGAGGGGACGAGAGACCCAGTACTTC. This encodes CASSLEKPSGRGRETQYF. The full variable domain, with the rest looked up from reference TRBV11-2 and TRBJ2-5, is EAGVAQSPRYKIIEKRQSVAFWCNPISGHATLYWYQQILGQGPKLLIQFQNNGVVDDSQLPKDRFSAERLKGVDSTLKIQPAKLEDSAVYLCASSLEKPSGRGRETQYFGPGTRLLVL.

This clone was picked up a small number of times. This sequence joins TRBV30 and TRBJ1-1, with a possible D match to TRBD1 (5 bases). Trimming stripped 1 base from V and 0 bases from J, with 6 bases between. The germline V gene encodes CDR1 GTSNPN and CDR2 SVGIG (reference sequence). The CDR3 is 13 residues long. CDR3 coding DNA: TGTGCCTGGAGTGGACAGTTGAACACTGAAGCTTTCTTT. Translated: CAWSGQLNTEAFF.

The genes are TRBV30 and TRBJ1-3; 8 bases line up with TRBD1. CDR1 is GTSNPN and CDR2 is SVGIG in the germline V gene (reference sequence). This CDR3 has 15 amino acids. With 4 bases clipped from V and 0 bases from J, the junction kept 5 bases outside the gene matches. The CDR3 coding sequence is TGTGCCTGGACCAGGACAGGGAACTCTGGAAACACCATATATTTT. Translation gives CAWTRTGNSGNTIYF.

The table lists this clone with many counts. This chain uses TRBV3-1 (or the pseudogene TRBV3-2) with TRBJ1-1; 7 positions match TRBD1. This CDR3 is 14 amino acids long. The trim removed 4 bases at V and 5 bases at J, leaving 7 bases unmatched. Germline lookup yields CDR1 LGHDT and CDR2 YNNKEL (reference sequence). CDR3 region: CASSLRDSDTEAFF. The CDR3 DNA reads TGTGCCAGCAGCCTACGGGACAGCGATACTGAAGCTTTCTTT.

The chain combines TRBV6-5 with TRBJ2-7; tentative D call: TRBD1 (6 bases). CDR1 and CDR2 (germline): MNHEY, SVGAGI. The CDR3 sequence is 16 residues long. The ends were cut back, 0 bases at V and 2 bases at J, with 14 bases in the middle. The CDR3 reads CASSYSLPDRPYEQYF. The CDR3 DNA reads as TGTGCCAGCAGTTACTCGCTTCCCGACAGGCCCTACGAGCAGTACTTC.

The chain is built from TRBV7-9 and TRBJ2-2; D ambiguous. Per germline, CDR1 SEHNR and CDR2 FQNEAQ (reference sequence). Trimming stripped 1 base from V and 7 bases from J, with 7 bases between. The CDR3 has 13 amino acids. The DNA of the CDR3 is TGTGCCAGCAGCTTAGTGGCAGACGGGGAGCTGTTTTTT. It is translated as CASSLVADGELFF.

The chain joins TRBV4-2 to TRBJ2-1; 12 positions agree with TRBD2. Looked up from germline, CDR1 is LGHNA and CDR2 is YNFKEQ. Trimming removed 0 bases from V and 7 bases from J; junction bases left unmatched: 4. This CDR3 is built from 16 residues. The CDR3 sequence is CASSQDRTSGTNEQFF. For the CDR3, the DNA is TGTGCCAGCAGCCAAGATAGGACTAGCGGGACGAATGAGCAGTTCTTC.

This clone appeared a single time. This chain links TRBV30 with TRBJ1-1, with a tentative D call TRBD1 (5 bases). Looked up from germline, CDR1 is GTSNPN and CDR2 is SVGIG (reference sequence). Between the trimmed V and J ends, which lost 3 bases and 4 bases, there was a span of 12 bases. CDR3 length equals 13 residues. This CDR3 reads CAWRPGLATEAFF. For the CDR3, the DNA is TGTGCCTGGAGGCCAGGGTTGGCCACTGAAGCTTTCTTT.

The chain employs TRBV2 and TRBJ1-1; D not certain. The CDR3 is 13 amino acids. CDR1 SNHLY and CDR2 FYNNEI come from the germline V gene. V was pared by 4 bases and J by 2 bases, with 8 bases between. The CDR3 DNA follows: TGTGCCAGCAGTGGTTTTTTAAACACTGAAGCTTTCTTT. Translation: CASSGFLNTEAFF.

The chain uses TRBV7-2 and TRBJ2-1; no clear D gene. CDR3 length equals 12 residues. Trimming took 6 bases from V and 10 from J, leaving 13 bases between them. In germline, CDR1 is SGHTA, CDR2 FQGNSA. As DNA, the CDR3 is TGTGCCAGCAGTCTCTTAGTGAGGGAGCAGTTCTTC. As protein: CASSLLVREQFF.

The chain is built from TRBV4-1 and TRBJ1-2; 9 bases are shared with TRBD1. Germline V gene sequence: CDR1 MGHRA, CDR2 YSYEKL. J gave up 5 bases and V 2 bases, and 9 bases lay outside the gene matches. This CDR3 comprises 16 residues. In DNA form, the CDR3 reads TGCGCCAGCAGCCAACTACCGGGACAGGGAGTTTATGGCTACACCTTC. Translation: CASSQLPGQGVYGYTF.

This chain connects TRBV5-1 to TRBJ1-1, with D tentatively TRBD1 (6 bases). V dropped 5 bases and J dropped 8 bases, with 19 bases sitting between them. The CDR3 sequence is 14 residues long. Per germline, CDR1 SGHRS and CDR2 YFSETQ. DNA of the CDR3: TGCGCCAGCAGTATACAGGGTATTAAAGCGGAAGCTTTCTTT. Amino acids: CASSIQGIKAEAFF.

The gene calls are TRBV27 and TRBJ1-2, with 11 bases fitting TRBD1. The CDR3 is made up of 15 amino acids. Germline CDR1 and CDR2: MNHEY and SMNVEV (reference sequence). The trim removed 5 bases at V and 7 bases at J, leaving 9 bases unmatched. CDR3 sequence: CASSRAGQGESGYTF. CDR3 coding DNA: TGTGCCAGCAGTCGGGCGGGACAGGGGGAAAGTGGCTACACCTTC.

This chain connects TRBV5-1 to TRBJ2-7; the match to TRBD1 covers 8 bases. Trimming at V came to 1 base and at J to 2 bases, leaving 5 bases not matched to a gene. There are 15 residues in the CDR3. Germline V gives CDR1 SGHRS, CDR2 YFSETQ. The CDR3 bases are TGCGCCAGCAGCTTGCAGGGGGCGCCCACCTACGAGCAGTACTTC. This translates into CASSLQGAPTYEQYF. The full variable domain, rest sourced from reference TRBV5-1 and TRBJ2-7, is KAGVTQTPRYLIKTRGQQVTLSCSPISGHRSVSWYQQTPGQGLQFLFEYFSETQRNKGNFPGRFSGRQFSNSRSEMNVSTLELGDSALYLCASSLQGAPTYEQYFGPGTRLTVT.

The rearrangement uses TRBV6-6 and TRBJ2-3, with TRBD2 as a possible D gene (5 bases). V was shortened by 5 bases and J by 1 base, with 10 bases between the two germline ends. From germline, CDR1 is MNHNY and CDR2 SVGAGI (reference sequence). The CDR3 contains 14 residues. In DNA, the CDR3 is TGTGCCAGCAGTAGGACCGGGGGCACAGATACGCAGTATTTT. Translation gives CASSRTGGTDTQYF.

The count of this clone is one. The chain couples TRBV2 to TRBJ1-2; a possible D gene is TRBD1 (6 bases). The CDR3 loop spans 14 amino acids. V dropped 1 base and J dropped 8 bases, with 14 bases sitting between them. In germline, CDR1 is SNHLY, CDR2 FYNNEI. CDR3 bases: TGTGCCAGCAGTGAAGTTGAAGTTGGGGGCGGCTACACCTTC. Its protein is CASSEVEVGGGYTF.

The rearrangement links TRBV15 to TRBJ1-3; perhaps TRBD1 as D (6 bases). CDR3 size: 15 residues. Trimming removed 6 bases from V and 2 bases from J, with 14 bases in between. The germline V gene encodes CDR1 LNHNV and CDR2 YYDKDF (reference sequence). The CDR3 DNA is TGTGCCACCAGAGCGGGACAAGGGGCTGGAAACACCATATATTTT. The encoded protein is CATRAGQGAGNTIYF.